This note documents a single TCR beta chain sequence. There are a few counts of this clonotype. Its recognized antigen is unknown. This may arise from a read error, as a much more abundant clone is one base away. This sample was sequenced with an Illumina NovaSeq 6000. cDNA libraries for TCRalpha and TCRbeta were prepared by 5'RACE using constant-segment primers, with sample barcodes and unique molecular identifiers added. RNA was extracted from every sample with Trizol reagent. The libraries were amplified in two PCR steps, and the second step added a second sample barcode and Illumina TruSeq adapters. Sequencing of the libraries was done on an Illumina NovaSeq, producing 2 x 150 bp paired-end reads. The paper's processing steps were these. With migec v1.2.7, reads were demultiplexed and then collapsed into UMI-guided consensus sequences. Using mixcr v2.1.11, UMI consensuses were aligned to TRA and TRB V and J templates and then assembled into clonotypes. A clonotype was counted as expanded or contracted only when both edgeR and NoisET called the clonotype significant, with the noise models trained on biological replicates. For edgeR calls, a false discovery rate-adjusted p below 0.01 and a log2 fold-change threshold of 1 were applied. As an exploratory analysis of dynamics, max-normalized trajectories of the 1000 most abundant clonotypes were examined with PCA combined with hierarchical clustering. The CD4 or CD8 phenotype of responding clones was assigned using the separately sequenced CD4+ and CD8+ repertoires. In-frame beta chains were kept once TCRdb had trimmed the public reads at Q25 with fastp and called clones with MiXCR. Rows matching on CDR3 protein sequence are summarized as one entry with the most common DNA and genes. Here the V and J calls rest on TCRdb's processing, not on the authors' analysis. The sample has roughly 400,000 distinct CDR3 sequences on record, more than 15% of them singletons. Around a fifth of the sample is taken by the ten largest.

Ficoll-Paque density gradient centrifugation was the method used to isolate PBMCs. CDR1 and CDR2, looked up from the germline V gene, are SGHTA and FQGNSA. V gives up 2 bases and J gives up 4 bases, and the segment between their germline ends measures 11 bases. The CDR3 sequence holds 14 residues, the cysteine and phenylalanine included. Only the CDR3 region is kept as DNA, spanning 42 bases read in frame from base 1. This entry is derived from a study of T-cell memory formation after mild COVID-19 (dated by TCRdb to about 2021). With respect to the entire study: TCR sequence clusters from the two donors were found to be largely donor specific. In a couple of donors, T-cell clones that expanded and contracted after mild COVID-19 were followed by sequencing TCRalpha and TCRbeta repertoires longitudinally. The cohort was made up of two young adult volunteers, one female and one male, who were previously healthy.

What the study reported, not specific to this receptor: Whether the second-wave clones peaking on day 37 were SARS-CoV-2 specific was not confirmed. The detection of some responding clones in pre-infection memory suggests that pre-existing cross-reactive memory T cells joined the SARS-CoV-2 response. Contracting CD4+ clones were found mainly in CM and EM memory subsets, while CD8+ clones were enriched in EMRA. The study included only a couple of mild cases, and larger cohorts that include severe cases with pre-infection samples were judged to be necessary. From day 15 to 85, contracting clones showed balanced CD4/CD8 phenotypes, whereas a second wave of clones that expanded from day 15 to 37 leaned towards CD4+.

The source material was PBMCs or a T cell subset sorted from them (not recorded which). The V and J segments used are TRBV7-2 and TRBJ2-5; the D gene identity is not certain. This TCR was sampled from a man between 18 and 29 years old who had mild COVID-19 (a few samples of this study predate the infection). The sample titles of this study are shuffled in the database, so cell type and time point are left out; the donor was told from shared clones. The DNA is as follows: TGTGCCAGCAGCTTACGGAGTGGCCTAGAGACCCAGTACTTC. Its translation is CASSLRSGLETQYF.